Reported below is one T cell receptor (beta chain). V was clipped by 4 bases and J by 6 bases; unmatched bases: 11. The CDR3 extends over 15 amino acids. CDR1 and CDR2 (germline): SGHTA, FQGNSA. This specimen belongs to a study of blood T cell repertoires in COVID-19. The wider study: Samples of COVID-19 (acute and convalescent) were obtained from the United States, Italy and Spain. In each case, the material was cDNA or gDNA derived from T cells, B-cell-depleted T cells, or PBMCs.

Source study methods: Amplification with reference gene primers provided the estimates of nucleated cell counts. The data were produced by immunoSEQ multiplex PCR, yet TCRdb's version contains in-frame clones alone and is incomplete. Clone size and the V and J calls come from that table; the DNA yielded D and trimming. Here the sample spans 200,000 or so clones, 80% to 90% being singletons. The gene calls are TRBV7-2 and TRBJ2-7, with TRBD2 matching over 8 bases. The receptor comes from a woman aged 80 or older with acute or convalescent COVID-19. Sample: peripheral blood. CDR3 sequence reads: CASSSYQRGIGEQYF. The CDR3, as DNA: TGTGCCAGCAGCTCCTATCAGCGGGGGATAGGCGAGCAGTACTTC.